The TCR beta chain under discussion was sequenced for a study of OX40 agonist ivuxolimab in advanced cancers. About the investigation overall: The costimulatory receptor OX40 (CD134) was targeted by ivuxolimab, a fully human IgG2 agonistic monoclonal antibody. Intravenous ivuxolimab was administered to patients every 2 weeks at six dose levels: 0.01, 0.1, 0.3, 1.5, 3 and 10 mg/kg. Of the roughly 54 patients in dose escalation, some 20 had hepatocellular carcinoma, approximately 15 had melanoma, 9 had renal cell carcinoma and 9 had head and neck cancer. The dose-escalation cohort was over 70% male with a mean age of 60 years, ranging from roughly 23 to 85. Patients were allowed to have had prior anti-PD-1, anti-PD-L1 or anti-CTLA-4 therapy, and approximately 40% of the dose-escalation patients had previously received checkpoint inhibitors. Three dose-escalation patients achieved partial responses, one with hepatocellular carcinoma and two with cutaneous melanoma. Peripheral TCRbeta sequencing aimed to test whether ivuxolimab altered TCR sequence diversity and caused clonal T-cell expansion. The paper describes the monotherapy dose-escalation part (N of about 50 patients) of the phase I trial of ivuxolimab.

Worth noting for this clone: Its target antigen remains unknown. Qualities for individual bases were not recorded, and no much larger clone is one base off.

Study-wide findings and limitations: Low levels of normalized T-cell clonal expansion were also seen in some nonresponding patients. Antigen specificity was not determined for the clonally expanded peripheral T cells. At doses of 0.1 to 3.0 mg/kg, clonal expansion of both CD4+ and CD8+ blood T cells was observed from baseline to week 6. In partial responders in the 0.1-3.0 mg/kg groups, normalized peripheral clonal expansion was found to be among the lowest, especially among CD8+ T cells. After ivuxolimab, expanded clones were on average more numerous among CD8+ T cells than among CD4+ T cells.

The trial excluded patients who had a history of autoimmune disease or who were on systemic immunosuppression. Peripheral blood for TCR sequencing was drawn from every dose cohort at baseline, at cycle 4 day 1 and at cycle 7 day 1. Samples were obtained from an open-label, multicenter, first-in-human phase I dose-escalation trial of ivuxolimab. Adults with locally advanced or metastatic head and neck squamous cell, hepatocellular, melanoma or renal cell carcinoma were enrolled in the trial. CD4+ and CD8+ T cells were sorted separately from peripheral blood before TCR sequencing. Genomic DNA was isolated from the sorted cells so that the TCRbeta CDR3 region could be sequenced. TCRbeta CDR3 regions were sequenced using the immunoSEQ Assay. Drawn from immuneACCESS, this table holds only the in-frame rearrangements with V and J called that TCRdb kept. Clones are partly lost; checked studies trace under half to an unresolved V gene and leave the rest unexplained. The sample includes 30,000 to 40,000 clones, with roughly four fifths observed a single time. The top ten clonotypes cover about 25% of the sample.

For CDR1 and CDR2, the germline V gene lists MNHEY and SVGAGI. The CDR3 contains 16 residues, cysteine and phenylalanine counted. Solely the CDR3 DNA is kept, with 48 bases framed from the first base. Deletion took 0 bases off V and 0 bases off J, with a span of 11 bases between the germline ends. Source: CD4+ or CD8+ T cells sorted from blood, taken in a trial of the OX40 agonist ivuxolimab. This TCR was sampled from an adult with an advanced solid tumor such as melanoma, head and neck, liver or kidney cancer. This receptor chain uses TRBV6-5 and TRBJ1-1; confidence is insufficient to name the D gene. The CDR3 loop reads CASSYSLTGLNTEAFF. The sequence in DNA is TGTGCCAGCAGTTACTCTTTGACGGGGTTGAACACTGAAGCTTTCTTT.